The clone carrying this T cell receptor beta chain was counted many times. This sample is part of a study of T cells in Graves' hyperthyroidism and ophthalmopathy. Uncontrolled infection, other autoimmune disease, pregnancy or lactation disqualified patients from enrolment. Amplified TCR beta CDR3 regions came from RNA transcripts. The HTBI set primed first-round TCR CDR3 RT-PCR. TCRdb redid the calling of the multiplex PCR reads with MiXCR, one entry per CDR3 protein. The sample shows about 400,000 distinct CDR3 sequences, roughly 14% of them seen only once. Sequences were obtained from blood. The TCR sequence derives from a man aged 18 to 35 with Graves' ophthalmopathy.

CDR3 in amino acids: CASREADEQYF. The CDR3 DNA sequence: TGCGCCAGCAGGGAAGCCGACGAGCAGTACTTC. The chain has TRBV5-1 and TRBJ2-7; D remains unclear. The V gene's germline CDR1 is SGHRS and CDR2 YFSETQ. The CDR3 runs to 11 residues. Deletions cut 5 bases from V and 5 bases from J, with 8 bases between.